The 14 T cell receptor beta chains reported below all come from one sample, sequenced in a study of cytomegalovirus exposure and HLA in healthy donors. Assay used: immunoSEQ multiplex PCR; TCRdb lists only in-frame clones, some missing. This sample has about 66,000 clones, with approximately 96% found just once. Sequencing was done on a sample of PBMCs. The source is a young woman in good health and CMV-seropositive.

The CDR3 is CASSFEETQYF. The CDR3, as DNA: TGTGCCAGCAGCTTCGAGGAGACCCAGTACTTC. The V and J genes are TRBV6-5 and TRBJ2-5; D ambiguous. This CDR3 comprises 11 residues. Trimming left V 6 bases short and J 5 bases short, with 7 bases between. Germline values: CDR1 MNHEY, CDR2 SVGAGI.

V is TRBV2 and J is TRBJ2-7; D perhaps matches TRBD1 (5 bases). The CDR3 length is 14 residues. CDR1 is SNHLY and CDR2 is FYNNEI in the germline V gene. Trimming took 4 bases from V and 4 from J, leaving 14 bases between them. The CDR3 coding sequence is TGTGCCAGCAGTGTCAGGGCCCTCGGTTACGAGCAGTACTTC. Encoded protein: CASSVRALGYEQYF.

V usage is TRBV27 and J usage is TRBJ2-2, with 8 bases matching TRBD1. The germline CDR1 and CDR2 sequences are MNHEY and SMNVEV (reference sequence). V lost 8 bases to trimming and J lost 6 bases; unmatched junction nucleotides: 2. The CDR3 has 12 amino acids. CDR3 loop: CASGQGSGELFF. The CDR3, as DNA: TGTGCCAGCGGACAGGGATCCGGGGAGCTGTTTTTT.

This clone was counted once. The genes are TRBV9 and TRBJ1-3; maybe TRBD1 (6 bases). V lost 0 bases and J 0 bases, leaving 7 bases between the germline ends. CDR1 and CDR2 from the germline V gene are SGDLS and YYNGEE. The CDR3 has 15 residues. Here the CDR3 DNA reads TGTGCCAGCAGCGTAGGGACAGACTCTGGAAACACCATATATTTT. Protein: CASSVGTDSGNTIYF. The entire variable domain, with the rest obtained from reference TRBV9 and TRBJ1-3, is as follows: DSGVTQTPKHLITATGQRVTLRCSPRSGDLSVYWYQQSLDQGLQFLIQYYNGEERAKGNILERFSAQQFPDLHSELNLSSLELGDSALYFCASSVGTDSGNTIYFGEGSWLTVV.

V and J are TRBV6-5 and TRBJ2-2; TRBD2 aligns across 9 bases. V dropped 10 bases and J dropped 4; count of bases not matched to a gene: 10. This CDR3 contains 15 residues. Per the germline V gene, CDR1 is MNHEY and CDR2 is SVGAGI. Here the CDR3 DNA reads TGTGCCACGAAACCAGGACTAGCGTCCACCGGGGAGCTGTTTTTT. Encoded protein: CATKPGLASTGELFF.

The rearrangement joins TRBV2 to TRBJ1-5; D gene unclear. Trimming took 3 bases from V and 1 from J, leaving 10 bases between them. Germline lookup yields CDR1 SNHLY and CDR2 FYNNEI. The CDR3 spans 15 residues. The CDR3: CASSDEGPSNQPQHF. CDR3 sequence (DNA): TGTGCCAGCAGTGATGAGGGTCCGAGCAATCAGCCCCAGCATTTT.

This clone was counted once. The rearrangement links TRBV28 to TRBJ1-2; 9 bases match TRBD1. The CDR3 has 15 amino acids. Germline V gives CDR1 MDHEN, CDR2 SYDVKM. V was clipped by 4 bases and J by 3 bases; unmatched bases: 6. The CDR3: CASSSDRGMHYGYTF. The CDR3 DNA is TGTGCCAGCAGTTCGGACAGGGGCATGCACTATGGCTACACCTTC.

The chain's CDR3 is CASSATGSSYEQYF. In nucleotides, the CDR3 is TGTGCCAGCAGTGCGACAGGTTCCTCCTACGAGCAGTACTTC. This rearrangement joins TRBV6-1 to TRBJ2-7, with TRBD1 as a possible D gene (6 bases). V lost 4 bases, J lost 0 bases, and 10 bases lay in between. The length of the CDR3 is 14 residues. Germline V gives CDR1 MNHNS, CDR2 SASEGT.

This clone was seen a single time. V and J are TRBV2 and TRBJ1-1; no definite D call. V was clipped by 7 bases and J by 3 bases, with 9 bases between them. The V gene's germline CDR1 is SNHLY and CDR2 FYNNEI. This CDR3 contains 12 residues. The CDR3 reads CASIDRYTEAFF. The CDR3 DNA reads TGTGCCAGCATTGACCGGTACACTGAAGCTTTCTTT.

J is TRBJ1-2 and V is TRBV6-1; 8 bases line up with TRBD1. CDR3 length equals 15 residues. In germline, CDR1 is MNHNS, CDR2 SASEGT. The V gene end was trimmed by 0 bases and the J gene end by 8 bases; junction bases not matched to a gene: 8. CDR3 sequence: CASSEATGTGSGYTF. The CDR3 DNA is TGTGCCAGCAGTGAAGCAACCGGGACAGGAAGCGGCTACACCTTC.

The chain uses TRBV28 and TRBJ2-3, with 11 positions matching TRBD2. CDR1 and CDR2 (germline): MDHEN, SYDVKM. This CDR3 region has 16 residues. V lost 1 base, J lost 3 bases, and 3 bases stayed unmatched. This chain's CDR3 is CASSLYLAGGTDTQYF. CDR3 DNA sequence: TGTGCCAGCAGTTTATATCTAGCGGGAGGAACAGATACGCAGTATTTT. Full variable domain (remainder filled in from reference TRBV28 and TRBJ2-3): DVKVTQSSRYLVKRTGEKVFLECVQDMDHENMFWYRQDPGLGLRLIYFSYDVKMKEKGDIPEGYSVSREKKERFSLILESASTNQTSMYLCASSLYLAGGTDTQYFGPGTRLTVL.

The rearrangement uses TRBV6-5 and TRBJ2-7; 9 bases line up with TRBD2. The ends lost 2 bases at V and 6 bases at J; junction bases unmatched: 5. The CDR3 is made up of 14 amino acids. CDR1 and CDR2 from the germline V gene are MNHEY and SVGAGI. In DNA, the CDR3 is TGTGCCAGCAGTTACGGGACTAGCATGGGCGAGCAGTACTTC. It codes for CASSYGTSMGEQYF.

The chain combines TRBV28 with TRBJ2-1; 10 nucleotides line up with TRBD2. The germline gives CDR1 MDHEN, CDR2 SYDVKM. Trimming took 6 bases from V and 7 from J; bases not matched to a gene: 9. The CDR3 is made up of 15 amino acids. In DNA form, the CDR3 reads TGTGCCAGCAGCCCAGCGGGAGGGCCGAGGAATGAGCAGTTCTTC. Residues: CASSPAGGPRNEQFF.

The V and J genes are TRBV6-1 and TRBJ1-3; a possible D gene is TRBD1 (5 bases). This CDR3 region has 13 residues. V was pared by 1 base and J by 7 bases, with 8 bases between. Germline loops: CDR1 MNHNS, CDR2 SASEGT. As DNA, the CDR3 is TGTGCCAGCAGTGAAGGGGGGAGGAACACCATATATTTT. Translating gives CASSEGGRNTIYF.